This is a list of T cell receptor beta chains from one sample in a study of CD4+ T cells in melanoma. Clones were sequenced by immunoSEQ multiplex PCR, and TCRdb holds only the in-frame ones, with some missing. Among roughly 16,000 clones listed, approximately 79% were seen once. Sequenced: cells from a culture (not recorded whether cultured in vitro). The receptors originated from a human donor with melanoma. Each CDR3 is given with its conserved first and last residue. A D gene is named only where the DNA matches it firmly. Clone sizes are given selectively: once, few, many, or a class where the clone is expanded.

d_gene	j_gene	abundance	v_gene	CDR3nt	CDR3aa
-	TRBJ1-5	-	TRBV18	TGTGCCAGCTCTCCGCCCAATCAGCCCCAGCATTTT	CASSPPNQPQHF
-	TRBJ1-4	-	TRBV19	TGTGCCAGTAGTACCCCGGGAAGCGAAGATGAAAAACTGTTTTTT	CASSTPGSEDEKLFF
-	TRBJ1-5	-	TRBV4-1	TGCGCCAGCAGCCGGCTACAGGGAGAGCCCCAGCATTTT	CASSRLQGEPQHF
-	TRBJ1-5	-	TRBV6-6	TGTGCCAGCAGTTCGATGGTCGGTCAGCCCCAGCATTTT	CASSSMVGQPQHF
-	TRBJ1-2	-	TRBV6-5	TGTGCCAGCAGTTACTCGAGAGGGGTCGGAGGCTACACCTTC	CASSYSRGVGGYTF
TRBD1	TRBJ2-1	-	TRBV27	TGTGCCAGCAGTTCTTTGGACAGGTTGAGGAGTCGGTACAATGAGCAGTTCTTC	CASSSLDRLRSRYNEQFF
-	TRBJ1-1	medium-sized	TRBV2	TGTGCCAGCAGTCTAGGACCCACTGAAGCTTTCTTT	CASSLGPTEAFF
-	TRBJ2-7	-	TRBV18	TGTGCCAGCTCACAGGGAGTCAGCTCCTACGAGCAGTACTTC	CASSQGVSSYEQYF
-	TRBJ1-6	-	TRBV6-1	TGTGCCAGCACCCAAGGAAGGGGGGCAGGTTCACCCCTCCACTTT	CASTQGRGAGSPLHF
-	TRBJ1-1	-	TRBV4-1	TGCGCCAGCAGCCGGCGGGTGAACACTGAAGCTTTCTTT	CASSRRVNTEAFF
-	TRBJ1-4	-	TRBV15	TGTGCCACCAGCCCCCGAGTATTGACTAATGAAAAACTGTTTTTT	CATSPRVLTNEKLFF
TRBD1	TRBJ1-1	-	TRBV2	TGTGCCAGCAGTGCCTCGCAGGGGGGCACTGAAGCTTTCTTT	CASSASQGGTEAFF
-	TRBJ2-7	-	TRBV5-1	TGCGCCAGCAGCTTGGTTCCGGGTCCGAACTTCTACGAGCAGTACTTC	CASSLVPGPNFYEQYF
TRBD2	TRBJ2-1	-	TRBV7-9	TGTGCCAGCAGCTTGTGGCTAGCGGACTCCTACAATGAGCAGTTCTTC	CASSLWLADSYNEQFF
-	TRBJ2-4	-	TRBV6-5	TGTGCCAGCAGTTACGTCGGACAGAGTAACATTCAGTACTTC	CASSYVGQSNIQYF
-	TRBJ1-1	-	TRBV4-1	TGCGCCAGCAGCCAGACTCTTCTTCGGGGACCGGCTGAAGCTTTCTTT	CASSQTLLRGPAEAFF
-	TRBJ2-3	-	TRBV6-5	TGTGCCAGCAGTAGGACTCGTGGAACCACAGATACGCAGTATTTT	CASSRTRGTTDTQYF
-	TRBJ1-1	-	TRBV6-6	TGTGCCAGCAGTTACTCGCAGCGCAGCGAAGCTTTCTTT	CASSYSQRSEAFF
-	TRBJ2-7	-	TRBV6-5	TGTGCCAGCAGTTCACCAGCGGGCCGCTCCTACGAGCAGTACTTC	CASSSPAGRSYEQYF
TRBD1	TRBJ1-2	-	TRBV4-1	TGCGCCAGCAGCCCGGGACAGGGTTATGGCTACACCTTC	CASSPGQGYGYTF
-	TRBJ1-1	-	TRBV6-6	TGTGCCAGCAGTCAGGGACGGCAGAACACTGAAGCTTTCTTT	CASSQGRQNTEAFF
-	TRBJ1-6	-	TRBV7-2	TGTGCCAGCAGCTTAGAGGGATCTTCTCGAGGTTCACCCCTCCACTTT	CASSLEGSSRGSPLHF
TRBD1	TRBJ2-3	-	TRBV29-1	TGCAGCGTTGAAGTGGGTCAGGGGGCAGATACGCAGTATTTT	CSVEVGQGADTQYF
TRBD2	TRBJ2-5	-	TRBV30	TGTGCCTGGAGTGGAATGACTAGCGGGGCGGAGACCCAGTACTTC	CAWSGMTSGAETQYF
-	TRBJ1-1	-	TRBV9	TGTGCCAGCAGCGTCGGACAGATGAACACTGAAGCTTTCTTT	CASSVGQMNTEAFF
-	TRBJ1-6	few	TRBV15	TGTGCCACCAGCAGAGACTCGGCAGGGCCCCGTTCACCCCTCCACTTT	CATSRDSAGPRSPLHF
TRBD2	TRBJ2-2	-	TRBV5-1	TGCGCCAGCAGCTTGAAGCGGGGGGAGACCGGGGAGCTGTTTTTT	CASSLKRGETGELFF
-	TRBJ1-2	-	TRBV5-1	TGCGCCAGCAGCCGGGACAATTCGGGCTACACCTTC	CASSRDNSGYTF
TRBD1	TRBJ2-7	-	TRBV7-2	TGTGCCAGCAGCCTCTTGACAGGGTTTGAGGAGCAGTACTTC	CASSLLTGFEEQYF